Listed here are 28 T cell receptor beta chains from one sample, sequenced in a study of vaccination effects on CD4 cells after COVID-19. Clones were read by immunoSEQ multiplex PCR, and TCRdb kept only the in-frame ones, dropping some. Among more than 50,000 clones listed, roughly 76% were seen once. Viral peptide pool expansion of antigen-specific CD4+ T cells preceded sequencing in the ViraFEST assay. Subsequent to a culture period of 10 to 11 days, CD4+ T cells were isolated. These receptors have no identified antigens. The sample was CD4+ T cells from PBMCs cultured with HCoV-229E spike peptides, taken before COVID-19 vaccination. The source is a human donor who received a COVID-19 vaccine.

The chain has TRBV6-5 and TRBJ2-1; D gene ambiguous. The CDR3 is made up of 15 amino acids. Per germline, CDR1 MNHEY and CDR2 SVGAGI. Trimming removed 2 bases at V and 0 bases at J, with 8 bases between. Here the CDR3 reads CASSYDWSSYNEQFF. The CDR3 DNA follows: TGTGCCAGCAGTTACGATTGGAGCTCCTACAATGAGCAGTTCTTC.

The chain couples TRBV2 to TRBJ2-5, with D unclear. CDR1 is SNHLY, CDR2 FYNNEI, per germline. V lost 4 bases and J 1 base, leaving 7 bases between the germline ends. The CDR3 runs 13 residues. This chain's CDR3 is CASSVNIQETQYF. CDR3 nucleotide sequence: TGTGCCAGCAGTGTTAACATCCAAGAGACCCAGTACTTC.

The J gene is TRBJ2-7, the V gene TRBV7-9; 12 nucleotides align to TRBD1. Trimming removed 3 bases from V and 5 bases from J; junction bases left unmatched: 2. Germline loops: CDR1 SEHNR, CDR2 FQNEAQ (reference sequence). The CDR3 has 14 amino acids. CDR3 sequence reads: CASSFGTGGHEQYV. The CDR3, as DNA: TGTGCCAGCAGCTTCGGGACAGGGGGCCACGAGCAGTACGTC.

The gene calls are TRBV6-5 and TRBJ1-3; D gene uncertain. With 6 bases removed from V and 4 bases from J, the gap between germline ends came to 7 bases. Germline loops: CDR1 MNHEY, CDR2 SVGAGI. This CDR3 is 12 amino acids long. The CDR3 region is CASSPTGNTIYF. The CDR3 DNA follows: TGTGCCAGCAGCCCCACGGGAAACACCATATATTTT.

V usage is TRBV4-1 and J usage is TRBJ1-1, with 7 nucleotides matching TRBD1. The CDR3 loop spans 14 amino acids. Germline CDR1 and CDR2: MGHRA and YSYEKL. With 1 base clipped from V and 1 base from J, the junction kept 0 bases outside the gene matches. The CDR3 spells CASSQGDRNTEAFF. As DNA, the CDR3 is TGCGCCAGCAGCCAAGGGGACAGGAACACTGAAGCTTTCTTT.

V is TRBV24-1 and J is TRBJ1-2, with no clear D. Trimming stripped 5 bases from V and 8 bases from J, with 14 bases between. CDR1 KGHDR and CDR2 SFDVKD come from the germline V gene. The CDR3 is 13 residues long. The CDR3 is CATSGGSPAGYTF. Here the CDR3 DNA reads TGTGCCACCAGTGGTGGCAGTCCCGCAGGCTACACCTTC.

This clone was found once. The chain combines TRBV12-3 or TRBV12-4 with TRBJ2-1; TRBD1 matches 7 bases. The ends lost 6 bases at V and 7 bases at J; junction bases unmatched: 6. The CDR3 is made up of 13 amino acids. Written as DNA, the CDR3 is TGTGCCAGCAGAAAACAGGGGCTAAATGAGCAGTTCTTC. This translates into CASRKQGLNEQFF.

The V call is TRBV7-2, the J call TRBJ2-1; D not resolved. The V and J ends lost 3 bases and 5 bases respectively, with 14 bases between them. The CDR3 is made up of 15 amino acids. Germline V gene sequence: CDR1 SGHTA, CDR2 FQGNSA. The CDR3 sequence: CASSFPTHSNNEQFF. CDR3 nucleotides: TGTGCCAGCAGCTTCCCAACACATAGCAACAATGAGCAGTTCTTC.

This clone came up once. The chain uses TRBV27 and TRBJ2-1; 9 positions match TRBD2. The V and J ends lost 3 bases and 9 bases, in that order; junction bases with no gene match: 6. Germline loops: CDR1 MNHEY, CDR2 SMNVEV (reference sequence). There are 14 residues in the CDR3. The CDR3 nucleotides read TGTGCCAGCAGTTTTCCTAGCGGGGCGGGTGAGCAGTTCTTC. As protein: CASSFPSGAGEQFF.

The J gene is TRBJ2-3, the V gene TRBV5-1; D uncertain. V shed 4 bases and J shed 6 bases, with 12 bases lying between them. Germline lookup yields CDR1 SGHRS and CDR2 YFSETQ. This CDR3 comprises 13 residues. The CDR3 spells CASSTAYSDTQYF. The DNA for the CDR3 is TGCGCCAGCAGCACCGCATACTCGGATACGCAGTATTTT.

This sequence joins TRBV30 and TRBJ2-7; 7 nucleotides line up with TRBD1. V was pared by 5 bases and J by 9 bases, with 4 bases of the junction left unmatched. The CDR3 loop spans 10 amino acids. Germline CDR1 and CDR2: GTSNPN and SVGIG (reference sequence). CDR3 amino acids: CAWRDRVQYV. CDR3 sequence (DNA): TGTGCCTGGCGTGACAGGGTGCAGTACGTC.

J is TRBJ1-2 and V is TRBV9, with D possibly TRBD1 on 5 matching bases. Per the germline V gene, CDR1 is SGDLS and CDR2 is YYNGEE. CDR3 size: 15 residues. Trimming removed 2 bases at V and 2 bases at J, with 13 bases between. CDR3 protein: CASSVSPGDNYGYTF. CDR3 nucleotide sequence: TGTGCCAGCAGCGTGAGTCCCGGGGACAACTATGGCTACACCTTC.

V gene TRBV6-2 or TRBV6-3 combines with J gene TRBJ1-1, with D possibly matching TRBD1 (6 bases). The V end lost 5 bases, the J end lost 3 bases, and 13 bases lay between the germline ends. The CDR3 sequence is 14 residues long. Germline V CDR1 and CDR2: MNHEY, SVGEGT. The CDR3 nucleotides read TGTGCCAGCAGTATCCCAGGGGTTTACACTGAAGCTTTCTTT. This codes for CASSIPGVYTEAFF.

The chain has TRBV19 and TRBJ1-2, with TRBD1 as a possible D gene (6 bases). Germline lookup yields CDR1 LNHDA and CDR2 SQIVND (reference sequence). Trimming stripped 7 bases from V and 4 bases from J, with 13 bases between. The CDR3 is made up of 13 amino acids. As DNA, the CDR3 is TGTGCCAGTAACACCGGGACAAGCTATGGCTACACCTTC. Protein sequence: CASNTGTSYGYTF.

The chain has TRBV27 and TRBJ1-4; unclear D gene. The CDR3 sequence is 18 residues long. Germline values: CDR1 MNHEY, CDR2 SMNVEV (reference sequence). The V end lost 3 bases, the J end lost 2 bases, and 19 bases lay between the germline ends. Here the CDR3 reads CASSLVPSQFTTNEKLFF. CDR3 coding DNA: TGTGCCAGCAGTTTGGTCCCCTCACAGTTTACCACTAATGAAAAACTGTTTTTT.

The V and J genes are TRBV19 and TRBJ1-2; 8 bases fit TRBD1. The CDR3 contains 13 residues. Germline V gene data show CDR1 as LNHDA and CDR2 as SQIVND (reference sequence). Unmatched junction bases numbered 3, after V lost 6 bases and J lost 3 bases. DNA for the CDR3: TGTGCCAGTAGCCTGGGACAGGACTATGGCTACACCTTC. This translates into CASSLGQDYGYTF.

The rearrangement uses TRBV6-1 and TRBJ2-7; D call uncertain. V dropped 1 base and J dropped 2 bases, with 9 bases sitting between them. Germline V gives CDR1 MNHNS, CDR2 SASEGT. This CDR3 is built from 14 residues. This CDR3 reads CASSEEGGPYEQYV. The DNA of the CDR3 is TGTGCCAGCAGTGAAGAGGGCGGACCCTACGAGCAGTACGTC.

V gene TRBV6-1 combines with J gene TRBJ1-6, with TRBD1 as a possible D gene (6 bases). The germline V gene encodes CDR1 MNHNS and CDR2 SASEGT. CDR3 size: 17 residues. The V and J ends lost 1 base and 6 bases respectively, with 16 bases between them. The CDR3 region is CASSEGSKGGANSPLHF. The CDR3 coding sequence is TGTGCCAGCAGTGAAGGGTCAAAGGGGGGGGCTAATTCACCCCTCCACTTT.

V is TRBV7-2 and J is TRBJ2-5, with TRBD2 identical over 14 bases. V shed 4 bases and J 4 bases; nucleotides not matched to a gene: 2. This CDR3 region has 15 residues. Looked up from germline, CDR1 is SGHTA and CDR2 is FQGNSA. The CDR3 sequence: CASSSGLAGGETQYF. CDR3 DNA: TGTGCCAGCAGCTCCGGACTAGCGGGGGGAGAGACCCAGTACTTC. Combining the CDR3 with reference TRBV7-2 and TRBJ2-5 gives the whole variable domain GAGVSQSPSNKVTEKGKDVELRCDPISGHTALYWYRQSLGQGLEFLIYFQGNSAPDKSGLPSDRFSAERTGGSVSTLTIQRTQQEDSAVYLCASSSGLAGGETQYFGPGTRLLVL.

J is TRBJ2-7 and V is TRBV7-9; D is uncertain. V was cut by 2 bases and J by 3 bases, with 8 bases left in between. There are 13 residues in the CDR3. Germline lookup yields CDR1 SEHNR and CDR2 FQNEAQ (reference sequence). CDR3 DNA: TGTGCCAGCAGCTTAAAGGCAGACTACGAGCAGTACGTC. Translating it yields CASSLKADYEQYV.

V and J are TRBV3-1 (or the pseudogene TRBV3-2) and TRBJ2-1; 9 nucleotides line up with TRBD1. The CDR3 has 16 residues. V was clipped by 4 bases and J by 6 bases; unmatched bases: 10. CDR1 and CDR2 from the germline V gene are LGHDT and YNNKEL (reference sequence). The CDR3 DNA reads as TGTGCCAGCAGCCCTAAAGAAGACAGGGGGGGCAATGAGCAGTTCTTC. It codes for CASSPKEDRGGNEQFF.

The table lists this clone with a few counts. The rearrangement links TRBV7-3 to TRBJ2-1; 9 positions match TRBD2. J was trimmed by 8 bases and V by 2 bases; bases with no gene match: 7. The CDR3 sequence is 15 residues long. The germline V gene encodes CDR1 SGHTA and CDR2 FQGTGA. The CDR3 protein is CASSLLGGGADEQFF. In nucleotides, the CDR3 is TGTGCCAGCAGCTTACTGGGCGGGGGGGCCGATGAGCAGTTCTTC.

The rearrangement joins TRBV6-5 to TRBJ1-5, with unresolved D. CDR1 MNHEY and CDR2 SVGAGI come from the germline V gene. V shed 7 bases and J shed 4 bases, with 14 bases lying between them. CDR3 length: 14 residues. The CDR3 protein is CASMNSAGNQPQHF. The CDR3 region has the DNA TGTGCCAGCATGAACTCAGCGGGGAATCAGCCCCAGCATTTT.

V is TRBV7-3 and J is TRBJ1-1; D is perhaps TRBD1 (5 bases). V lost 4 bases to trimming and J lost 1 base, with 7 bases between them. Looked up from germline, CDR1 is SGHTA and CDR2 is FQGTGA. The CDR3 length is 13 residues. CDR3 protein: CASSSQGNTEAFF. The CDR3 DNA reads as TGTGCCAGCAGCTCGCAGGGGAACACTGAAGCTTTCTTT.

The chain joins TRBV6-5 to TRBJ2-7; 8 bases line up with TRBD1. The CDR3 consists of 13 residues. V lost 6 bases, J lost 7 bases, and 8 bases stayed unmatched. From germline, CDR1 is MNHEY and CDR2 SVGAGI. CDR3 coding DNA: TGTGCCAGCAGCGGGAGACAGGGGAAAGAGCAGTACGTC. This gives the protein CASSGRQGKEQYV.

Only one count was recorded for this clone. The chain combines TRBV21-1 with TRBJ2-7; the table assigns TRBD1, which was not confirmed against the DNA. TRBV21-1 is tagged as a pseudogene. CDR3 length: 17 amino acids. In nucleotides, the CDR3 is TGTGCCAGCGCCAAACGCCGAACCCCAGGTAGATTCCTCGAGCAGTACGTC. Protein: CASAKRRTPGRFLEQYV.

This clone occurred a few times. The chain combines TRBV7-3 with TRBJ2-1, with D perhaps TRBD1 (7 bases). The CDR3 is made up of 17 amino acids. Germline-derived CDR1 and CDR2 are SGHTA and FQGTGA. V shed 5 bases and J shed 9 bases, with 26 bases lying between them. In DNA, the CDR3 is TGTGCCAGCAGCCCTGGAGGGGCGGATACAGGGGTTCGTGAGCAGTTCTTC. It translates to CASSPGGADTGVREQFF.

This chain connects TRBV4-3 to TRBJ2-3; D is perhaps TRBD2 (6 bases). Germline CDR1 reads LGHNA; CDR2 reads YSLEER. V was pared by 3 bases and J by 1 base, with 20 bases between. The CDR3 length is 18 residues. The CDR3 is CASSHLAGRDRGTDTQYF. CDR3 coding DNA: TGCGCCAGCAGCCACCTCGCGGGGCGCGATCGGGGCACAGATACGCAGTATTTT.